The rows below give T cell receptor beta chains drawn from one sample of a study of T cells after yellow fever vaccination. TCRdb reprocessed the 5' RACE reads with MiXCR, giving one entry per CDR3 protein. The sample has some 300,000 distinct CDR3 sequences; 8.7% are singletons. The material sequenced was CD4+ T cells sorted from PBMCs, taken 5 days after the yellow fever booster vaccination. These receptors were taken from a young man who received the YFV17D yellow fever vaccine. Each CDR3 is given without its conserved first and last residue.

V	J	CDR3
TRBV7-2	TRBJ1-4	ASSFAGAHLNEKLF
TRBV27	TRBJ1-5	ASSPLPFSTYSNQPQH
TRBV7-2	TRBJ1-5	ASSLALNSNQPQH
TRBV5-1	TRBJ1-1	ASSSDRMNTEAF
TRBV28	TRBJ2-1	ASSSDRGDNEQF
TRBV20-1	TRBJ1-6	SARSSGTGWDSPLH
TRBV6-1	TRBJ1-2	ASVWDRSDYT
TRBV4-1	TRBJ1-2	ASRNPYRNYGYT
TRBV12-3/TRBV12-4	TRBJ2-5	ASSPRGTYQETQY
TRBV6-1	TRBJ2-3	ASRLLSDTDTQY
TRBV12-3/TRBV12-4	TRBJ1-1	ASSLALRDTEAF
TRBV6-6	TRBJ1-4	ASSPSGGGNEKLF
TRBV5-1	TRBJ2-7	ASSPDRVREQY
TRBV6-5	TRBJ1-2	ASSDLLRGLGYT
TRBV18	TRBJ2-5	ASSRQGSEETQY
TRBV10-3	TRBJ1-4	AIRGARANEKLF
TRBV12-3/TRBV12-4	TRBJ2-7	ASRGGGTLALYEQY
TRBV12-3/TRBV12-4	TRBJ1-5	ASSFRGWGNQPQH
TRBV5-1	TRBJ2-3	ASSKDGYTDTQY
TRBV5-8	TRBJ2-1	ASSLFRGNAYNEQF
TRBV5-1	TRBJ2-5	ASRDGSSQETQY
TRBV2	TRBJ2-6	ASSEKGARGANVLT
TRBV7-2	TRBJ1-5	ASSLATAANQPQH
TRBV27	TRBJ1-2	ASSLAGTVYSYT
TRBV9	TRBJ2-5	ASSEGTGPAETQY
TRBV9	TRBJ1-2	ASSRGAVGYT
TRBV6-6	TRBJ1-2	ASSYSGQSYGYT
TRBV11-2	TRBJ1-3	ASSLGSRNTIY
TRBV6-6	TRBJ1-2	ASSYQDSEA
TRBV5-1	TRBJ2-5	ASSGSAGEETQY
TRBV7-2	TRBJ2-1	ASSLPGQQF
TRBV12-3/TRBV12-4	TRBJ2-3	ASSFRRGGWGDTQY
TRBV25-1	TRBJ2-5	ASRRQAEGTQY
TRBV6-2/TRBV6-3	TRBJ1-1	ASSYLDTLTEAF
TRBV30	TRBJ2-1	AWRRTYEQF
TRBV7-2	TRBJ1-2	ASSPAASGAGYT
TRBV7-3	TRBJ2-2	ASSSPGAGTGELF
TRBV7-2	TRBJ2-5	ASSSPLAGGETQY
TRBV19	TRBJ2-2	ASSIDRGSESAGELF
TRBV9	TRBJ2-3	ASSVVLAGGPDTQY
TRBV28	TRBJ1-2	ASADRTVYYGYT
TRBV12-3/TRBV12-4	TRBJ2-1	ASSGGQGTSSYNEQF
TRBV4-3	TRBJ2-3	ASSQDYQASTDTQY
TRBV7-2	TRBJ1-4	ASSLAGRSDEKLF
TRBV5-1	TRBJ2-3	ASSPTGQGTDTQY
TRBV5-1	TRBJ2-5	ASSRRTSGEETQY
TRBV29-1	TRBJ1-5	SVGEGNQPQH
TRBV12-3/TRBV12-4	TRBJ2-7	ASSLLGGRDEQY
TRBV5-4	TRBJ2-1	ASREQGPLTSYNEQF
TRBV28	TRBJ2-5	ASSLYQRQETQY
TRBV4-2	TRBJ1-3	ASSQGVSSGNTIY
TRBV10-3	TRBJ2-3	ATAWDRATDTQY
TRBV6-5	TRBJ1-2	ASSYGPGRVSYGYT
TRBV6-5	TRBJ1-2	ASSQGVFYGYT
TRBV7-2	TRBJ2-2	ASSFMGQGVLTTTGELF
TRBV6-5	TRBJ1-1	ASSGGQGNTEAF
TRBV4-1	TRBJ1-4	ASSHPVLTNEKLF
TRBV5-1	TRBJ2-2	ASRSAKGRGGELF
TRBV12-3/TRBV12-4	TRBJ1-1	ASSFLGVTEAF